This is a list of T cell receptor beta chains from one sample in a study of T-cell reconstitution after alpha-beta-depleted transplantation in children. Via MiXCR, TCRdb re-called the PCR reads, giving one row per CDR3 protein. The sample shows approximately 230,000 distinct CDR3 sequences, roughly a quarter of them seen only once. Specimen: PBMCs, collected before TCRalphabeta/CD19-depleted stem cell transplant. These receptors all come from a girl aged 2-9 years with Fanconi anemia, due to receive a stem cell transplant. The CDR3 runs from the conserved cysteine through the conserved F or W. Each record gives: V gene, CDR3 protein.

v_call: TRBV20-1; cdr3_aa: CSASSRLAHYNEQFF
v_call: TRBV29-1; cdr3_aa: CSLEGTVYSYNEQFF
v_call: TRBV23-1; cdr3_aa: CASSQSFFPGHEQYF
v_call: TRBV20-1; cdr3_aa: CSALEGRNNEQFF
v_call: TRBV27; cdr3_aa: CASTHYPASGRTGEQFF
v_call: TRBV20-1; cdr3_aa: CSARQQRTSYEQYF
v_call: TRBV20-1; cdr3_aa: CSARTGNQETQYF
v_call: TRBV28; cdr3_aa: CASSSLRTSASYEQYF
v_call: TRBV4-2; cdr3_aa: CASNHAKSSYNEQFF
v_call: TRBV9; cdr3_aa: CASSVVRREQFF
v_call: TRBV29-1; cdr3_aa: CSVVWDRVYGYTF
v_call: TRBV20-1; cdr3_aa: CSARGPWGTGELFF
v_call: TRBV20-1; cdr3_aa: CSARVTGQQFF
v_call: TRBV20-1; cdr3_aa: CSARDRTGWQETQYF
v_call: TRBV29-1; cdr3_aa: CSVEGLAVETQYF
v_call: TRBV7-3; cdr3_aa: CASSLAGGTTDTQYF
v_call: TRBV30; cdr3_aa: CAWSALNSGTDTQYF
v_call: TRBV29-1; cdr3_aa: CSVEAKIKTGASYEQYF
v_call: TRBV29-1; cdr3_aa: CSVGDNEQFF
v_call: TRBV20-1; cdr3_aa: CSARVPGQGAGNQPQHF
v_call: TRBV9; cdr3_aa: CASSGQGAAGNIQYF
v_call: TRBV7-2; cdr3_aa: CASSLVGGGGRAYEQYF
v_call: TRBV29-1; cdr3_aa: CSAPLWDRGLDEQFF
v_call: TRBV6-4; cdr3_aa: CASDRRRSPETSGTYEQYF
v_call: TRBV11-2; cdr3_aa: CASSLDHVEETQYF
v_call: TRBV5-1; cdr3_aa: CASRPGQGRQETQYF
v_call: TRBV12-3/TRBV12-4; cdr3_aa: CASSPGPPYEQYF
v_call: TRBV25-1; cdr3_aa: CASSGVAGSGANVLTF
v_call: TRBV20-1; cdr3_aa: CSAREWGTAFNYGYTF
v_call: TRBV5-1; cdr3_aa: CASSLGLRSNEKLFF
v_call: TRBV4-1; cdr3_aa: CASSQVLAGGAYNEQFF
v_call: TRBV6-1; cdr3_aa: CASSEGQAKNTEAFF
v_call: TRBV7-3; cdr3_aa: CASSLTGQYEQYF
v_call: TRBV29-1; cdr3_aa: CSVEGTGGEYEQYF
v_call: TRBV29-1; cdr3_aa: CSVGDRGSTEAFF
v_call: TRBV4-1; cdr3_aa: CASSQDMGTSVNTDTQYF
v_call: TRBV5-1; cdr3_aa: CASSQAGQITGELFF
v_call: TRBV11-2; cdr3_aa: CASSVGLANYEQFF
v_call: TRBV20-1; cdr3_aa: CSAARSYEQYF
v_call: TRBV29-1; cdr3_aa: CSVSVPSSYNEQFF
v_call: TRBV29-1; cdr3_aa: CSVLQNSPYNEQFF
v_call: TRBV3-1; cdr3_aa: CASSQDKGGNTGELFF
v_call: TRBV29-1; cdr3_aa: CSVEEARLAGVWKSNEQFF
v_call: TRBV19; cdr3_aa: CASSPGLNYEQYF
v_call: TRBV5-1; cdr3_aa: CASSFNSDEQYF
v_call: TRBV12-3/TRBV12-4; cdr3_aa: CASSLGRAYSNQPQHF
v_call: TRBV12-3/TRBV12-4; cdr3_aa: CASSYPGQGSHEQFF
v_call: TRBV6-4; cdr3_aa: CASSELDCNEQFF
v_call: TRBV29-1; cdr3_aa: CSVVGLAGAGTGELFF
v_call: TRBV12-3/TRBV12-4; cdr3_aa: CASSFEGPLSYNEQFF
v_call: TRBV20-1; cdr3_aa: CSARDQISGDSSYNEQFF
v_call: TRBV29-1; cdr3_aa: CSVPQGSGYEQYF
v_call: TRBV29-1; cdr3_aa: CSVLSGTGKGYTF
v_call: TRBV7-9; cdr3_aa: CASRIGQGAHNEQFF
v_call: TRBV21-1; cdr3_aa: CASHFSGANVLTF
v_call: TRBV10-3; cdr3_aa: CAIGAGKNEKLFF
v_call: TRBV6-1; cdr3_aa: CASSLLAGSGDTQYF
v_call: TRBV7-9; cdr3_aa: CASSLTTGAKNIQYF
v_call: TRBV4-2; cdr3_aa: CASSQDWTSGSREQYF
v_call: TRBV6-1; cdr3_aa: CASSDRVGGGPNTGELFF